The 30 T cell receptor beta chains given below trace back to one sample, sequenced in a study of blood T cell repertoires in COVID-19. This table comes from immunoSEQ multiplex PCR, and its TCRdb copy is limited to in-frame clones, with some not included. The data contain more than 150,000 clones, 70% to 90% of them seen just once; the ten biggest clones take up roughly 2.5%. Sequences were obtained from peripheral blood. These receptors originate from a man aged 40-49 years with active or convalescent COVID-19.

The J gene is TRBJ2-2, the V gene TRBV18; 9 bases align to TRBD1. The germline V gene encodes CDR1 KGHSH and CDR2 LQKENI. The trim removed 3 bases at V and 6 bases at J, leaving 5 bases unmatched. This CDR3 region has 15 residues. The CDR3 sequence: CASSPGTGMAGELFF. The CDR3, as DNA: TGTGCCAGCTCACCGGGGACAGGGATGGCCGGGGAGCTGTTTTTT.

CDR3 protein: CASSLKGAGGYTF. In DNA, the CDR3 is TGCGCCAGCAGCTTGAAGGGGGCAGGTGGCTACACCTTC. The rearrangement uses TRBV5-1 and TRBJ1-2, with 7 bases that match TRBD1. The germline gives CDR1 SGHRS, CDR2 YFSETQ. J lost 7 bases, V lost 1 base, and 4 bases had no gene match. CDR3 length: 13 residues.

The J gene is TRBJ1-2, the V gene TRBV18; D unclear. CDR1 KGHSH and CDR2 LQKENI come from the germline V gene. This CDR3 is built from 14 residues. V dropped 3 bases and J dropped 6 bases, with 14 bases sitting between them. The CDR3 protein is CASSPQRTPNGYTF. CDR3 nucleotide sequence: TGTGCCAGCTCACCTCAGCGGACGCCAAATGGCTACACCTTC.

CDR3: CASSSKTTSGGAFNEQYF. Here the CDR3 DNA reads TGTGCCAGCAGCTCTAAGACCACTAGCGGGGGCGCCTTCAACGAGCAGTACTTC. V gene TRBV11-2 combines with J gene TRBJ2-7, with 11 positions matching TRBD2. This CDR3 is built from 18 residues. The V segment lost 4 bases and the J segment 5 bases; nucleotides outside the gene matches: 16. CDR1 is SGHAT and CDR2 is FQNNGV in the germline V gene.

V and J are TRBV4-1 and TRBJ1-1; 9 bases agree with TRBD1. Germline V gives CDR1 MGHRA, CDR2 YSYEKL. CDR3 length equals 15 residues. V was pared by 0 bases and J by 6 bases, with 5 bases of the junction left unmatched. The chain's CDR3 is CASSQDLDRGAEAFF. The CDR3 DNA follows: TGCGCCAGCAGCCAAGATCTGGACAGGGGCGCTGAAGCTTTCTTT.

V gene TRBV3-1 (or the pseudogene TRBV3-2) combines with J gene TRBJ2-1, with 9 bases lining up with TRBD2. This CDR3 is 15 amino acids long. V shed 1 base, J shed 9 bases, and the junction held 7 bases outside the gene matches. Germline V gives CDR1 LGHDT, CDR2 YNNKEL (reference sequence). Here the CDR3 DNA reads TGTGCCAGCAGCCAAGTCGGCGGGGGGGCCTCTGAGCAGTTCTTC. It specifies CASSQVGGGASEQFF.

V gene TRBV19 combines with J gene TRBJ1-1; 8 bases align to TRBD1. This CDR3 contains 16 residues. The trim removed 5 bases at V and 6 bases at J, leaving 14 bases unmatched. Germline CDR1 is LNHDA and CDR2 is SQIVND (reference sequence). This CDR3 reads CASSPSRGQEPSEAFF. CDR3 sequence (DNA): TGTGCCAGTAGTCCTTCGAGGGGACAGGAACCATCTGAAGCTTTCTTT.

This chain joins TRBV4-3 and TRBJ2-1; no firm D call. Germline V gives CDR1 LGHNA, CDR2 YSLEER. V dropped 0 bases and J dropped 8 bases, with 11 bases sitting between them. The CDR3 loop spans 14 amino acids. The CDR3 reads CASSQDEWRDEQFF. The CDR3 region has the DNA TGCGCCAGCAGCCAAGATGAGTGGAGAGATGAGCAGTTCTTC.

This chain links TRBV10-3 with TRBJ1-1; 8 positions match TRBD1. Germline CDR1 and CDR2: ENHRY and SYGVKD. After removal of 8 bases from V and 5 bases from J, the junction contained 4 bases not matched to a gene. The CDR3 length is 12 residues. CDR3 nucleotide sequence: TGTGCCATCCAGGGGGCTGGAACTGAAGCTTTCTTT. Its translation is CAIQGAGTEAFF.

The chain employs TRBV5-6 and TRBJ2-7, with TRBD1 matching 8 bases. The CDR3 has 14 residues. The germline CDR1 and CDR2 sequences are SGHDT and YYEEEE. The V and J ends lost 6 bases and 6 bases, in that order; junction bases with no gene match: 11. CDR3 residues: CASTTSRGLGEQYF. The DNA for the CDR3 is TGTGCCAGCACCACCAGCAGGGGGCTAGGCGAGCAGTACTTC.

The chain uses TRBV13 and TRBJ2-2; no firm D call. This CDR3 has 14 residues. The germline gives CDR1 PRHDT, CDR2 FYEKMQ (reference sequence). V gave up 5 bases and J gave up 5 bases, with 12 bases separating them. CDR3: CASSSYFATGELFF. The CDR3 nucleotides are TGTGCCAGCAGCAGTTACTTTGCGACCGGGGAGCTGTTTTTT. The full variable domain, in which reference TRBV13 and TRBJ2-2 provide the parts outside the CDR3, is AAGVIQSPRHLIKEKRETATLKCYPIPRHDTVYWYQQGPGQDPQFLISFYEKMQSDKGSIPDRFSAQQFSDYHSELNMSSLELGDSALYFCASSSYFATGELFFGEGSRLTVL.

The genes are TRBV7-2 and TRBJ2-1; possibly TRBD1 for D (5 bases). V lost 1 base and J 14 bases, leaving 24 bases between the germline ends. The germline V gene has CDR1 SGHTA and CDR2 FQGNSA. The CDR3 contains 16 residues. In DNA, the CDR3 is TGTGCCAGCAGCTTAGGAGTTAGTGGACAAGGGGCAGGGAAGTTCTTC. Translating gives CASSLGVSGQGAGKFF.

The V call is TRBV27, the J call TRBJ1-5; 8 bases fit TRBD1. Trimming took 7 bases from V and 4 from J; bases not matched to a gene: 9. The CDR3 is made up of 15 amino acids. Germline CDR1 and CDR2: MNHEY and SMNVEV (reference sequence). CDR3 DNA: TGTGCCAGCAAAGAGGGACAGGCCTTAAATCAGCCCCAGCATTTT. This translates into CASKEGQALNQPQHF.

The CDR3 protein is CASSQDKAGGLPTYNEQFF. The CDR3, as DNA: TGCGCCAGCAGCCAAGATAAGGCGGGGGGGCTTCCGACCTACAATGAGCAGTTCTTC. J is TRBJ2-1 and V is TRBV4-1; 9 bases match TRBD2. Germline CDR1 is MGHRA and CDR2 is YSYEKL. The ends lost 0 bases at V and 2 bases at J; junction bases unmatched: 11. The CDR3 totals 19 residues.

The chain recombines TRBV28 with TRBJ2-7; 11 bases agree with TRBD1. Germline CDR1 is MDHEN and CDR2 is SYDVKM. The CDR3 is 14 amino acids. Germline trimming cut 7 bases from V and 3 bases from J; bases unmatched to any gene: 5. The CDR3 is CASIRGTGGYEQYF. In nucleotides, the CDR3 is TGTGCCAGCATTAGGGGGACAGGGGGCTACGAGCAGTACTTC.

This clone was seen only once. The chain employs TRBV19 and TRBJ1-1; weak D call: TRBD1 (5 bases). The CDR3 runs to 14 residues. From germline, CDR1 is LNHDA and CDR2 SQIVND (reference sequence). With 3 bases removed from V and 7 bases from J, the gap between germline ends came to 15 bases. CDR3 residues: CASSMPPVGGEAFF. The CDR3 DNA reads TGTGCCAGTAGTATGCCCCCAGTGGGGGGTGAAGCTTTCTTT.

This clone was counted once. Here the CDR3 reads CASQQGVVDYGYTF. Here the CDR3 DNA reads TGTGCCAGCCAACAGGGGGTAGTCGACTATGGCTACACCTTC. The rearrangement joins TRBV2 to TRBJ1-2; 8 nucleotides line up with TRBD1. V shed 8 bases and J 3 bases; nucleotides not matched to a gene: 8. Germline loops: CDR1 SNHLY, CDR2 FYNNEI. This CDR3 spans 14 amino acids. The variable domain in full, with the rest retrieved from reference TRBV2 and TRBJ1-2, is EPEVTQTPSHQVTQMGQEVILRCVPISNHLYFYWYRQILGQKVEFLVSFYNNEISEKSEIFDDQFSVERPDGSNFTLKIRSTKLEDSAMYFCASQQGVVDYGYTFGSGTRLTVV.

This chain joins TRBV7-9 and TRBJ2-7; 8 positions match TRBD1. The germline V gene has CDR1 SEHNR and CDR2 FQNEAQ (reference sequence). V trimming: 5 bases; J trimming: 0 bases; junction bases outside the gene matches: 9. The CDR3 covers 16 residues. The CDR3 protein is CASSRDRGALSYEQYF. In DNA, the CDR3 is TGTGCCAGCAGCCGCGACAGGGGCGCTCTCTCCTACGAGCAGTACTTC.

The chain recombines TRBV5-6 with TRBJ2-1; D call uncertain. This CDR3 has 16 residues. V shed 0 bases and J shed 2 bases, with 12 bases lying between them. Germline CDR1 is SGHDT and CDR2 is YYEEEE. CDR3 coding DNA: TGTGCCAGCAGCTTGGCGCAGACTCTTGCCTACAATGAGCAGTTCTTC. Encoded protein: CASSLAQTLAYNEQFF.

This chain joins TRBV4-1 and TRBJ2-7, with 15 bases identical to TRBD2. The CDR3 runs to 17 residues. J lost 4 bases, V lost 2 bases, and 6 bases had no gene match. Germline CDR1 is MGHRA and CDR2 is YSYEKL. CDR3 loop: CASSQTGTSGGRYEQYF. The DNA of the CDR3 is TGCGCCAGCAGCCAAACCGGGACTAGCGGGGGGCGGTACGAGCAGTACTTC.

The chain couples TRBV25-1 to TRBJ1-2; D not resolved. This CDR3 is built from 15 residues. Germline lookup yields CDR1 MGHDK and CDR2 SYGVNS. V was clipped by 3 bases and J by 4 bases, with 15 bases between them. The CDR3: CASSDDPEGIYGYTF. The DNA of the CDR3 is TGTGCCAGCAGTGATGACCCGGAGGGCATCTATGGCTACACCTTC.

The J gene is TRBJ1-2, the V gene TRBV7-2, with 7 bases fitting TRBD1. The CDR3 spans 16 residues. Germline assignment: CDR1 SGHTA and CDR2 FQGNSA. The trim removed 5 bases at V and 0 bases at J, leaving 9 bases unmatched. CDR3 DNA sequence: TGTGCCAGCAGCCTCGACCCCGGGACAGCTAACTATGGCTACACCTTC. This translates into CASSLDPGTANYGYTF.

V gene TRBV2 combines with J gene TRBJ1-3; the match to TRBD1 covers 7 bases. The CDR3 runs to 15 residues. Germline V gene lookup returns CDR1 SNHLY and CDR2 FYNNEI. J lost 4 bases, V lost 5 bases, and 8 bases had no gene match. CDR3 nucleotides: TGTGCCAGCAGTCCCGGTAGGGGGCCGGGAAACACCATATATTTT. It yields the protein CASSPGRGPGNTIYF.

The rearrangement uses TRBV2 and TRBJ1-5; D unresolved. The V gene's germline CDR1 is SNHLY and CDR2 FYNNEI. The CDR3 length is 17 residues. V gave up 6 bases and J gave up 0 bases, with 18 bases separating them. The CDR3 sequence is CASRVEVVANSNQPQHF. Here the CDR3 DNA reads TGTGCCAGCAGAGTCGAGGTGGTGGCAAATAGCAATCAGCCCCAGCATTTT.

The J gene is TRBJ1-1, the V gene TRBV4-2; TRBD1 agrees at 9 bases. The CDR3 runs 16 residues. The junction had 6 bases not matched to a gene; V was cut back by 0 bases and J by 4 bases. The V gene's germline CDR1 is LGHNA and CDR2 YNFKEQ. In nucleotides, the CDR3 is TGTGCCAGCAGCCAAGATTTTAACAGGGGGCTCACTGAAGCTTTCTTT. Protein sequence: CASSQDFNRGLTEAFF.

V gene TRBV9 combines with J gene TRBJ2-1; D possibly corresponds to TRBD2 (6 bases). Germline CDR1 and CDR2: SGDLS and YYNGEE. The V gene lost 3 bases and the J gene lost 5 bases, with 9 bases spanning the gap. There are 13 residues in the CDR3. As DNA, the CDR3 is TGTGCCAGCAGCGGCGGGACCAACAATGAGCAGTTCTTC. As protein: CASSGGTNNEQFF.

The V gene is TRBV7-8, the J gene TRBJ1-1; the D is unclear. V shed 5 bases and J shed 7 bases, with 11 bases lying between them. CDR3 length equals 12 residues. The germline V gene has CDR1 SGHVS and CDR2 FQNEAQ. CDR3: CASSPYRYEAFF. The CDR3 DNA reads TGTGCCAGCAGCCCTTACAGATATGAAGCTTTCTTT.

The DNA of the CDR3 is TGTGCCAGCAGCTCTCGGGACAGGGGACCTCCGACCTTC. Encoded protein: CASSSRDRGPPTF. V gene TRBV7-3 combines with J gene TRBJ1-2, with 10 nucleotides matching TRBD1. Germline V gene data show CDR1 as SGHTA and CDR2 as FQGTGA. CDR3 size: 13 residues. With 4 bases clipped from V and 14 bases from J, the junction kept 10 bases outside the gene matches.

This chain connects TRBV5-4 to TRBJ2-7; D call uncertain. The V and J ends lost 4 bases and 0 bases respectively, with 14 bases between them. CDR3 length equals 15 residues. CDR1 is SGHNT, CDR2 YYREEE, per germline (reference sequence). The CDR3 is CASSTIEPASYEQYF. In DNA form, the CDR3 reads TGTGCCAGCAGCACCATAGAACCCGCCTCCTACGAGCAGTACTTC.

The V and J genes are TRBV27 and TRBJ1-1, with TRBD1 as a possible D gene (5 bases). V lost 6 bases, J lost 7 bases, and 12 bases lay in between. Germline CDR1 is MNHEY and CDR2 is SMNVEV (reference sequence). This CDR3 contains 12 residues. CDR3 in amino acids: CASRGGTFEAFF. CDR3 sequence (DNA): TGTGCCAGCAGGGGAGGGACCTTTGAAGCTTTCTTT.